These 32 T cell receptor beta chains came from one sample sequenced in a study of blood T cell repertoires in COVID-19. Generated by immunoSEQ multiplex PCR, the TCRdb table keeps only in-frame clones and is missing some. The sample has approximately 220,000 clones; 85% to 90% are singletons. Sample: PBMCs or T cells enriched from blood (not recorded which). Receptor source: a man aged 30 to 39 who had recovered from COVID-19.

This chain connects TRBV4-3 to TRBJ2-7; 10 positions agree with TRBD2. The junction had 16 bases not matched to a gene; V was cut back by 1 base and J by 4 bases. In germline, CDR1 is LGHNA, CDR2 YSLEER. This CDR3 spans 19 amino acids. Here the CDR3 DNA reads TGCGCCAGCAGCCAAGTCTTTTCAATAGCGGGGGGCAACATATACGAGCAGTACTTC. Its protein is CASSQVFSIAGGNIYEQYF.

V and J are TRBV15 and TRBJ1-2, with 11 bases fitting TRBD1. The CDR3 length is 13 residues. Germline trimming cut 5 bases from V and 6 bases from J; bases unmatched to any gene: 2. Germline values: CDR1 LNHNV, CDR2 YYDKDF (reference sequence). CDR3 sequence reads: CATSAGQGDGYTF. DNA of the CDR3: TGTGCCACCAGCGCGGGACAGGGGGATGGCTACACCTTC.

There are many counts of this clone. This sequence joins TRBV7-9 and TRBJ2-4; 11 bases map to TRBD2. Germline V gene sequence: CDR1 SEHNR, CDR2 FQNEAQ (reference sequence). Losses at the gene ends were 2 bases for V and 5 bases for J; bases not matched to a gene: 2. This CDR3 region has 15 residues. As DNA, the CDR3 is TGTGCCAGCAGCTTATCGGGACTAGCGGAAAACATTCAGTACTTC. Translating it yields CASSLSGLAENIQYF.

CDR3 residues: CASTPGASGGRREETQYF. The CDR3 DNA reads as TGTGCCAGCACCCCAGGGGCTAGCGGGGGGCGCCGGGAAGAGACCCAGTACTTC. The rearrangement links TRBV11-2 to TRBJ2-5; TRBD2 matches 11 bases. V lost 7 bases, J lost 3 bases, and 16 bases stayed unmatched. Per the germline V gene, CDR1 is SGHAT and CDR2 is FQNNGV. The CDR3 has 18 amino acids.

V and J are TRBV29-1 and TRBJ2-1, with D tentatively TRBD2 (5 bases). The CDR3 loop spans 15 amino acids. CDR1 SQVTM and CDR2 ANQGSEA come from the germline V gene. Trimming removed 1 base at V and 7 bases at J, with 17 bases between. CDR3 bases: TGCAGCGTTGAAGGCCGCCCGAGTGGGGAGAATGAGCAGTTCTTC. It codes for CSVEGRPSGENEQFF.

The chain uses TRBV2 and TRBJ2-7, with 10 positions matching TRBD2. Per the germline V gene, CDR1 is SNHLY and CDR2 is FYNNEI. V lost 8 bases to trimming and J lost 2 bases; unmatched junction nucleotides: 6. This CDR3 has 14 residues. The CDR3 loop reads CASGFGTSAYEQYF. CDR3 in DNA: TGTGCCAGCGGCTTCGGGACTAGCGCCTACGAGCAGTACTTC. The full variable domain, with the rest looked up from reference TRBV2 and TRBJ2-7, is EPEVTQTPSHQVTQMGQEVILRCVPISNHLYFYWYRQILGQKVEFLVSFYNNEISEKSEIFDDQFSVERPDGSNFTLKIRSTKLEDSAMYFCASGFGTSAYEQYFGPGTRLTVT.

CDR3 coding DNA: TGTGCCAGCAGTTACTCTGAGCCGAGGTCCTATGGCTACACCTTC. It yields the protein CASSYSEPRSYGYTF. J is TRBJ1-2 and V is TRBV6-5; unclear D gene. The germline CDR1 and CDR2 sequences are MNHEY and SVGAGI. Deletions cut 0 bases from V and 4 bases from J, with 12 bases between. CDR3 length equals 15 residues.

Written as DNA, the CDR3 is TGCGCCAGCAGCCAAACGGGTAACTATGGCTACACCTTC. Residues: CASSQTGNYGYTF. J is TRBJ1-2 and V is TRBV4-1; D gene ambiguous. This CDR3 spans 13 amino acids. Looked up from germline, CDR1 is MGHRA and CDR2 is YSYEKL. Trimming cost V 2 bases and J 1 base, with 5 bases left between them.

To note about this clone: At one of its ends the junction is not consistent with the germline gene, which may arise from a read error. The gene calls are TRBV11-2 and TRBJ2-7; TRBD1 or TRBD2 may be the D gene (6 bases each). The CDR3 sequence is 15 residues long. CDR1 is SGHAT, CDR2 FQNNGV, per germline. The DNA of the CDR3 is TGTGCCAGCAGCCTAGAGGGGGGAAGCTCCTACGAGCAGTACTTC. It specifies CASSLEGGSSYEQYF.

The table lists this clone with a few counts. The V gene is TRBV4-1, the J gene TRBJ2-2, with D possibly TRBD2 on 5 matching bases. This CDR3 has 15 residues. In germline, CDR1 is MGHRA, CDR2 YSYEKL. Trimming took 1 base from V and 8 from J, leaving 14 bases between them. Written as DNA, the CDR3 is TGCGCCAGCAGCCAAGGTGGCACGGGAAGTGGGGAGCTGTTTTTT. Its translation is CASSQGGTGSGELFF.

The chain is built from TRBV11-2 and TRBJ2-7; 9 nucleotides match TRBD2. The CDR3 is 13 amino acids. The J segment lost 4 bases and the V segment lost 5 bases, leaving 3 bases of the junction unmatched. Germline V gives CDR1 SGHAT, CDR2 FQNNGV. CDR3 residues: CASSQTSGYEQYF. The CDR3 DNA follows: TGTGCCAGCAGCCAGACTAGCGGTTACGAGCAGTACTTC.

V and J are TRBV19 and TRBJ2-1, with 9 bases aligning to TRBD2. Trimming cost V 1 base and J 1 base; bases outside gene matches: 5. Per germline, CDR1 LNHDA and CDR2 SQIVND (reference sequence). This CDR3 is 17 amino acids long. The CDR3 DNA follows: TGTGCCAGTAGTATAGGGCTAGCGGGGTTTTCCTACAATGAGCAGTTCTTC. It yields the protein CASSIGLAGFSYNEQFF.

The J gene is TRBJ1-1, the V gene TRBV27; a possible D gene is TRBD1 (5 bases). The CDR3 totals 16 residues. CDR1 is MNHEY, CDR2 SMNVEV, per germline (reference sequence). V was shortened by 3 bases and J by 0 bases, with 14 bases between the two germline ends. The CDR3 sequence: CASSLDLDRMNTEAFF. DNA of the CDR3: TGTGCCAGCAGTTTGGATCTCGACAGAATGAACACTGAAGCTTTCTTT.

The CDR3 DNA reads TGTGCCAGCTCATCGGGGGAACGCACAGATACGCAGTATTTT. This sequence encodes CASSSGERTDTQYF. This chain uses TRBV11-3 with TRBJ2-3, with D possibly being TRBD2 (6 bases). CDR1 and CDR2 from the germline V gene are SGHNT and YENEEA. Between the trimmed V and J ends, which lost 8 bases and 1 base, there was a span of 13 bases. This CDR3 is 14 amino acids long.

This chain uses TRBV5-4 with TRBJ1-3, with a tentative D call TRBD1 (6 bases). The CDR3 sequence is 16 residues long. V was clipped by 4 bases and J by 0 bases, with 14 bases between them. The V gene's germline CDR1 is SGHNT and CDR2 YYREEE (reference sequence). In nucleotides, the CDR3 is TGTGCCAGCAGCCTCCCGACAGGACGCTCTGGAAACACCATATATTTT. Protein product: CASSLPTGRSGNTIYF.

This chain connects TRBV25-1 to TRBJ2-5, with 10 bases lining up with TRBD2. Looked up from germline, CDR1 is MGHDK and CDR2 is SYGVNS. CDR3 length equals 17 residues. V lost 2 bases and J lost 5; bases outside the gene matches: 11. The CDR3 protein is CASSETSGAFGMETQYF. The CDR3 DNA sequence: TGTGCCAGCAGTGAAACTAGCGGGGCCTTCGGGATGGAGACCCAGTACTTC.

The chain couples TRBV30 to TRBJ1-2, with D unclear. V dropped 8 bases and J dropped 4 bases, with 17 bases sitting between them. Germline V gene data show CDR1 as GTSNPN and CDR2 as SVGIG (reference sequence). CDR3 length equals 13 residues. The CDR3 DNA reads as TGTGCCCGACGAACAAGAGGGAGCTATGGCTACACCTTC. It translates to CARRTRGSYGYTF.

The rearrangement joins TRBV2 to TRBJ1-2, with D unclear. V lost 2 bases and J lost 2, with 6 bases in between. The CDR3 loop spans 13 amino acids. Germline V gene data show CDR1 as SNHLY and CDR2 as FYNNEI. CDR3 in amino acids: CASSESLNYGYTF. The CDR3 DNA follows: TGTGCCAGCAGTGAAAGCCTAAACTATGGCTACACCTTC.

The CDR3 coding sequence is TGCGCCAGCAGCACCGGACAGGGCGGGATGAACACTGAAGCTTTCTTT. Translation: CASSTGQGGMNTEAFF. The chain joins TRBV5-1 to TRBJ1-1; 8 nucleotides agree with TRBD1. From germline, CDR1 is SGHRS and CDR2 YFSETQ. The CDR3 runs to 16 residues. Losses at the gene ends were 4 bases for V and 0 bases for J; bases not matched to a gene: 8.

The chain recombines TRBV20-1 with TRBJ1-5; TRBD1 might be the D (5 bases). This CDR3 spans 18 amino acids. Trimming pared 3 bases from V and 1 base from J, leaving 22 bases between. CDR1 and CDR2 (germline): DFQATT, SNEGSKA (reference sequence). CDR3 bases: TGCAGTGCTAGTAAACGCGCCGACAGCGTTTTGAGCAATCAGCCCCAGCATTTT. Protein product: CSASKRADSVLSNQPQHF.

The gene calls are TRBV7-9 and TRBJ2-7, with 13 nucleotides matching TRBD2. CDR3 size: 17 residues. V lost 2 bases, J lost 5 bases, and 9 bases stayed unmatched. Per germline, CDR1 SEHNR and CDR2 FQNEAQ (reference sequence). As DNA, the CDR3 is TGTGCCAGCAGCTTAAAATCACTAGCGGGAGGGCCTCACGAGCAGTACTTC. Protein: CASSLKSLAGGPHEQYF.

This sequence joins TRBV6-2 or TRBV6-3 and TRBJ1-5; 8 positions agree with TRBD1. V lost 4 bases, J lost 1 base, and 3 bases stayed unmatched. CDR1 MNHEY and CDR2 SVGEGT come from the germline V gene. This CDR3 contains 15 residues. DNA for the CDR3: TGTGCCAGCAGTTCCCAGGGGGCGAGCAATCAGCCCCAGCATTTT. This codes for CASSSQGASNQPQHF.

The genes are TRBV28 and TRBJ2-7; 10 bases are a match to TRBD1. The J segment lost 1 base and the V segment lost 6 bases, leaving 3 bases of the junction unmatched. The CDR3 consists of 14 residues. Per the germline V gene, CDR1 is MDHEN and CDR2 is SYDVKM. CDR3 sequence: CASRDRGPSYEQYF. CDR3 sequence (DNA): TGTGCCAGCAGAGACAGGGGGCCTTCCTACGAGCAGTACTTC.

This clone was recorded a few times. This chain joins TRBV6-1 and TRBJ2-7, with D tentatively TRBD2 (6 bases). Trimming cost V 1 base and J 0 bases, with 13 bases left between them. CDR1 and CDR2 (germline): MNHNS, SASEGT. This CDR3 comprises 16 residues. This chain's CDR3 is CASSEGTTSSSYEQYF. CDR3 nucleotides: TGTGCCAGCAGTGAAGGGACTACCTCTAGCTCCTACGAGCAGTACTTC.

The chain uses TRBV11-2 and TRBJ2-7; 9 bases are a match to TRBD1. The CDR3 totals 15 residues. Germline V gene lookup returns CDR1 SGHAT and CDR2 FQNNGV. Trimming took 5 bases from V and 6 from J; bases not matched to a gene: 11. The CDR3 region has the DNA TGTGCCAGCAGCCTTCAGGGACAGGGTAGGGTCGAGCAGTACTTC. Translated: CASSLQGQGRVEQYF.

The chain employs TRBV19 and TRBJ2-7; TRBD1 aligns across 9 bases. Germline values: CDR1 LNHDA, CDR2 SQIVND (reference sequence). CDR3 length equals 15 residues. V shed 3 bases, J shed 6 bases, and the junction held 9 bases outside the gene matches. CDR3 sequence: CASSIPGQGFLEQYF. DNA for the CDR3: TGTGCCAGTAGTATCCCCGGACAGGGGTTCCTCGAGCAGTACTTC.

The chain has TRBV29-1 and TRBJ2-3, with D perhaps TRBD1 (5 bases). The CDR3 covers 13 residues. Germline V gene data show CDR1 as SQVTM and CDR2 as ANQGSEA. Trimming shortened V by 7 bases and J by 0 bases, and 11 bases separated the two germline ends. CDR3 loop: CSGLRGSTDTQYF. The CDR3 DNA is TGCAGCGGGTTAAGGGGTAGCACAGATACGCAGTATTTT.

The V and J genes are TRBV12-2 and TRBJ2-4; the D call in the table, TRBD2, was not verified against the DNA. TRBV12-2 constitutes a pseudogene. The CDR3 extends over 16 amino acids. CDR3 amino acids: CASRLFRGRERNIQYF. DNA for the CDR3: TGTGCAAGTCGCTTATTCCGGGGTCGGGAGAGAAACATTCAGTACTTC.

In its sample, this clone was seen once. The chain uses TRBV5-4 and TRBJ2-1; 9 bases align to TRBD1. The germline CDR1 and CDR2 sequences are SGHNT and YYREEE (reference sequence). The CDR3 length is 16 residues. After removal of 2 bases from V and 1 base from J, the junction contained 4 bases not matched to a gene. The CDR3 is CASSFPGTGSYNEQFF. CDR3 coding DNA: TGTGCCAGCAGCTTCCCCGGGACAGGGTCCTACAATGAGCAGTTCTTC.

As DNA, the CDR3 is TGTGCCATCAGTGCCCCAGGGGGCGACACCGGGGAGCTGTTTTTT. It translates to CAISAPGGDTGELFF. The chain has TRBV10-3 and TRBJ2-2; 8 bases fit TRBD1. CDR1 is ENHRY and CDR2 is SYGVKD in the germline V gene. This CDR3 is 15 amino acids long. V lost 4 bases, J lost 3 bases, and 4 bases stayed unmatched.

The chain carries TRBV19 and TRBJ1-6; no clear D. CDR1 is LNHDA, CDR2 SQIVND, per germline (reference sequence). Trimming stripped 5 bases from V and 5 bases from J, with 10 bases between. The CDR3 is made up of 14 amino acids. As DNA, the CDR3 is TGTGCCAGTAGTCCGACTAATAATAATTCACCCCTCCACTTT. Its translation is CASSPTNNNSPLHF.

The chain links TRBV7-2 to TRBJ1-4; 7 bases are a match to TRBD1. The CDR3 contains 15 residues. V dropped 5 bases and J dropped 8; count of bases not matched to a gene: 11. Germline assignment: CDR1 SGHTA and CDR2 FQGNSA. The CDR3 region is CASSPTGATGEKLFF. The CDR3 DNA is TGTGCCAGCAGCCCTACAGGGGCGACGGGGGAAAAACTGTTTTTT.